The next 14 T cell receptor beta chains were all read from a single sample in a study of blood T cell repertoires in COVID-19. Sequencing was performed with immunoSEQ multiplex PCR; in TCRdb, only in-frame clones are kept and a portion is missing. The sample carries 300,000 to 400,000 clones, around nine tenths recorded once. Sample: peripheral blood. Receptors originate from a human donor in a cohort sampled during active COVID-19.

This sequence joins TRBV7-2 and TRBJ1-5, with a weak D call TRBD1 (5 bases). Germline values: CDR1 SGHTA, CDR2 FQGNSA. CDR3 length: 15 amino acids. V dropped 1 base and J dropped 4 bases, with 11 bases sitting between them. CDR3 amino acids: CASSLESQGNQPQHF. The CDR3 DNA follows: TGTGCCAGCAGCTTAGAATCCCAGGGAAATCAGCCCCAGCATTTT.

The CDR3 region is CASSLSRNEQFF. CDR3 nucleotides: TGTGCCAGCAGTTTATCCCGGAATGAGCAGTTCTTC. The V and J genes are TRBV28 and TRBJ2-1; D uncertain. The CDR3 has 12 residues. Germline V gene lookup returns CDR1 MDHEN and CDR2 SYDVKM. Trimming removed 1 base from V and 7 bases from J, with 5 bases in between.

The CDR3 reads CASSLDPYDQPQHF. For the CDR3, the DNA is TGTGCCAGCAGCTTGGACCCCTACGATCAGCCCCAGCATTTT. The chain uses TRBV5-5 and TRBJ1-5; D unclear. Trimming removed 0 bases from V and 5 bases from J, with 9 bases in between. The CDR3 has 14 amino acids. Germline lookup yields CDR1 SGHKS and CDR2 YYEKEE (reference sequence).

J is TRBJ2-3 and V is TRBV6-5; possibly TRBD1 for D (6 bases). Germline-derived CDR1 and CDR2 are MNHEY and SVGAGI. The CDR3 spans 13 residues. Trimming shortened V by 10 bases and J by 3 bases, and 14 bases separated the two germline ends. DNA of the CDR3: TGTGCCACCTCCCTAGGGACAACAGATACGCAGTATTTT. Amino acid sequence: CATSLGTTDTQYF.

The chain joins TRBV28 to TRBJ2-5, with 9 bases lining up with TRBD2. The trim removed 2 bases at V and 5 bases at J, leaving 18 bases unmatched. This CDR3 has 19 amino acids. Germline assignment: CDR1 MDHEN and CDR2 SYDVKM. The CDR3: CASSLSPPLAGNSEETQYF. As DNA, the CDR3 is TGTGCCAGCAGTTTAAGCCCCCCACTAGCGGGCAATTCGGAGGAGACCCAGTACTTC.

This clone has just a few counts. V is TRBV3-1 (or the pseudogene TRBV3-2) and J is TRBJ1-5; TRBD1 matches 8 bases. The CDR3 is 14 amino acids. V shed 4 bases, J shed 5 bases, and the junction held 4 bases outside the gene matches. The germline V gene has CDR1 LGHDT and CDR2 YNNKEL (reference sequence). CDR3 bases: TGTGCCAGCAGCCCAGGACAGGGTGATCAGCCCCAGCATTTT. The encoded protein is CASSPGQGDQPQHF.

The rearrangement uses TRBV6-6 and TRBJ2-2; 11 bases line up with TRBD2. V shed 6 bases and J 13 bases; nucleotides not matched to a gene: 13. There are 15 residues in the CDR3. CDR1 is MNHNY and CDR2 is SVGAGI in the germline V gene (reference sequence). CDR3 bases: TGTGCCAGCAGGCTGGGACTAGCGGCCACGAAGGGGCTGTTTTTT. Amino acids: CASRLGLAATKGLFF.

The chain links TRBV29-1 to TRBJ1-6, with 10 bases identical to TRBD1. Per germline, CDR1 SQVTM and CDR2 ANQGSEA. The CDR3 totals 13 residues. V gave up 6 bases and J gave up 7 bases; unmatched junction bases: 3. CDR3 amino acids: CSVATGGNSPLHF. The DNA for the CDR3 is TGCAGCGTCGCGACAGGGGGCAATTCACCCCTCCACTTT.

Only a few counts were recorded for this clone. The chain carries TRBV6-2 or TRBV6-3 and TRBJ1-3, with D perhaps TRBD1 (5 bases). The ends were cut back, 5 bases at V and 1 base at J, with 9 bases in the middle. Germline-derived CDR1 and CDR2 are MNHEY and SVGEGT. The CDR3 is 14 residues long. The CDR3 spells CASSPQGSGNTIYF. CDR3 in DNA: TGTGCCAGCAGTCCCCAGGGTTCTGGAAACACCATATATTTT.

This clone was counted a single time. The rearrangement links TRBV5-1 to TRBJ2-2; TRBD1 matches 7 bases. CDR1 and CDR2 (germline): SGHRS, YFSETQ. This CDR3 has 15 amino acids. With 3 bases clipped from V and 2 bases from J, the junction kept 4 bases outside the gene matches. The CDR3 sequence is CASSSGTANTGELFF. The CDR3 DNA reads TGCGCCAGCAGCTCCGGGACAGCCAACACCGGGGAGCTGTTTTTT.

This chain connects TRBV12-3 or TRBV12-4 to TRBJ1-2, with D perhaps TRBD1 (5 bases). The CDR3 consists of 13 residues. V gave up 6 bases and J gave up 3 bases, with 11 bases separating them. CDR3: CASSSRGYYGYTF. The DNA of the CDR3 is TGTGCCAGCAGCTCAAGGGGCTACTATGGCTACACCTTC.

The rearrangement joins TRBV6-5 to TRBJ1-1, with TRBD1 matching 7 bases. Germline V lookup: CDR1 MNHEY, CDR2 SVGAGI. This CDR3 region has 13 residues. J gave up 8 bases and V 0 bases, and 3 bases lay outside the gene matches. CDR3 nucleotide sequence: TGTGCCAGCAGTTACTCGGACAGGCTGGAAGCTTTCTTT. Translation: CASSYSDRLEAFF.

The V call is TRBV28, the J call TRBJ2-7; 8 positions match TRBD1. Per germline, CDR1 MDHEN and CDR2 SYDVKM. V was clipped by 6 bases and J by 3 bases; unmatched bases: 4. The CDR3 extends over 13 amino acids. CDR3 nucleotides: TGTGCCAGCAGCCCAGGGGGCAACTACGAGCAGTACTTC. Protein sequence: CASSPGGNYEQYF.

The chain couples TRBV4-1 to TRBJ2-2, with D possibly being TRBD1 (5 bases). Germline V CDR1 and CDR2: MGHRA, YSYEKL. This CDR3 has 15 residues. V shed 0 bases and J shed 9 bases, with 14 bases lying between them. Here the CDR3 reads CASSQDPEGARELFF. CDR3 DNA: TGCGCCAGCAGCCAAGATCCGGAAGGGGCCCGGGAGCTGTTTTTT.